A single sample gave rise to the 6 T cell receptor beta chains below, sequenced in a study of OX40 agonist ivuxolimab in advanced cancers. Produced via immunoSEQ multiplex PCR; TCRdb's table is partial and in-frame only. Of 50,000 to 75,000 clones in the sample, around 85% were seen once. The sample here was CD4+ or CD8+ T cells sorted from blood, taken in a trial of the OX40 agonist ivuxolimab. The receptors derive from an adult with an advanced solid tumor such as melanoma, head and neck, liver or kidney cancer.

The chain links TRBV5-6 to TRBJ1-4; no clear D gene. V shed 4 bases and J shed 5 bases, with 12 bases lying between them. CDR1 is SGHDT, CDR2 YYEEEE, per germline. The CDR3 runs to 14 residues. The CDR3 region has the DNA TGTGCCAGCAGCGAGACGGGTTTAAATGAAAAACTGTTTTTT. Its protein product is CASSETGLNEKLFF.

The V and J genes are TRBV5-1 and TRBJ2-3; 8 nucleotides line up with TRBD2. The germline V gene has CDR1 SGHRS and CDR2 YFSETQ. Trimming cost V 0 bases and J 0 bases; bases outside gene matches: 3. This CDR3 contains 16 residues. The CDR3 coding sequence is TGCGCCAGCAGCTTGGAGGTAGCGGGGAGCACAGATACGCAGTATTTT. Translated: CASSLEVAGSTDTQYF.

This chain uses TRBV5-1 with TRBJ2-7; no firm D call. Trimming cost V 0 bases and J 6 bases, with 16 bases left between them. The CDR3 sequence is 15 residues long. CDR1 and CDR2 from the germline V gene are SGHRS and YFSETQ. CDR3 in DNA: TGCGCCAGCAGCTTGGTCGGCAACGCACTTACCGAGCAGTACTTC. This translates into CASSLVGNALTEQYF.

The chain is built from TRBV28 and TRBJ1-1; 9 bases fit TRBD1. CDR1 and CDR2 (germline): MDHEN, SYDVKM. The length of the CDR3 is 17 residues. Unmatched junction bases numbered 14, after V lost 5 bases and J lost 4 bases. The CDR3 loop is CASSALWDRAVSTEAFF. CDR3 in DNA: TGTGCCAGCAGTGCTTTATGGGACAGGGCGGTGAGCACTGAAGCTTTCTTT.

The rearrangement links TRBV5-1 to TRBJ2-5; D might be TRBD2 (6 bases). Germline-derived CDR1 and CDR2 are SGHRS and YFSETQ. V was trimmed by 4 bases and J by 6 bases, leaving 13 bases between them. The CDR3 spans 13 residues. Here the CDR3 reads CASSPGLGQTQYF. CDR3 sequence (DNA): TGCGCCAGCAGCCCGGGACTGGGACAGACCCAGTACTTC. Full variable domain (missing parts from reference TRBV5-1 and TRBJ2-5): KAGVTQTPRYLIKTRGQQVTLSCSPISGHRSVSWYQQTPGQGLQFLFEYFSETQRNKGNFPGRFSGRQFSNSRSEMNVSTLELGDSALYLCASSPGLGQTQYFGPGTRLLVL.

The V gene is TRBV6-5, the J gene TRBJ2-1, with 14 bases aligning to TRBD2. This CDR3 comprises 15 residues. Germline loops: CDR1 MNHEY, CDR2 SVGAGI. J gave up 7 bases and V 6 bases, and 5 bases lay outside the gene matches. CDR3 amino acids: CASRTGTSGRNEQFF. For the CDR3, the DNA is TGTGCCAGCAGAACCGGGACTAGCGGGAGAAATGAGCAGTTCTTC.